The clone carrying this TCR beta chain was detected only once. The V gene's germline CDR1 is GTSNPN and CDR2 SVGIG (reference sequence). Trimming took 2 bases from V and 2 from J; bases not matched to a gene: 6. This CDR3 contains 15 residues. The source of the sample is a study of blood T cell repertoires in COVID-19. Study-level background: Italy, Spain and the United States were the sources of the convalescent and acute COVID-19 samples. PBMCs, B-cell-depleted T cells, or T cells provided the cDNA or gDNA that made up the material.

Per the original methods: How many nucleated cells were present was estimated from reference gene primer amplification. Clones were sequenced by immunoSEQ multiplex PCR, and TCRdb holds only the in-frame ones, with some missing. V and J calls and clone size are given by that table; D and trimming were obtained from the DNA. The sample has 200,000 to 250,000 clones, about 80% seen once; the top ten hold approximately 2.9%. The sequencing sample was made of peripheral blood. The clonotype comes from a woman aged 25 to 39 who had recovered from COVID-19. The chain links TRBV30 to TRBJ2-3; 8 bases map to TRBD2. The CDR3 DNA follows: TGTGCCTGGAGTCTCCTAGCGGGTCCCACAGATACGCAGTATTTT. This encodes CAWSLLAGPTDTQYF. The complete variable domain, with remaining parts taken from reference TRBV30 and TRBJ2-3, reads SQTIHQWPATLVQPVGSPLSLECTVEGTSNPNLYWYRQAAGRGLQLLFYSVGIGQISSEVPQNLSASRPQDRQFILSSKKLLLSDSGFYLCAWSLLAGPTDTQYFGPGTRLTVL.